The T cell receptor (beta chain) described here comes from a study of blood T cell repertoires in COVID-19. Across the study: Samples of COVID-19 (acute and convalescent) were obtained from the United States, Italy and Spain.

V was clipped by 5 bases and J by 9 bases; unmatched bases: 10. This CDR3 spans 15 amino acids. CDR1 is GTSNPN and CDR2 is SVGIG in the germline V gene (reference sequence). Data came from immunoSEQ multiplex PCR; TCRdb stores just in-frame clones and leaves some out. The sample records under 130,000 clones, approximately 84% being singletons. This clone was recorded once. The sequenced sample consisted of peripheral blood. V and J are TRBV30 and TRBJ2-1, with 13 bases lining up with TRBD2. The clonotype originates from a human donor in a cohort sampled during active COVID-19. The chain's CDR3 is CAWPGTSGAQGEQFF. In DNA form, the CDR3 reads TGTGCCTGGCCCGGGACTAGCGGGGCCCAGGGTGAGCAGTTCTTC.